This T cell receptor beta chain was obtained from a study of cytomegalovirus exposure and HLA in healthy donors (dated by TCRdb to the late 2010s). In terms of the full investigation: In an earlier analysis of roughly 590 of the donors, approximately 300 Gb of sequence data and some 120 million unique TCR beta sequences from about 179 million T cells were reported. Roughly 5 DR-DQ haplotypes were handled as single units for association and clustering because linkage in the cohort was strong. Donor age, sex, ethnicity and CMV serostatus were compiled together with the repertoire data. A separate validation cohort of about 110 different subjects was used in addition to the 666-subject first cohort. Typing coverage varied by locus: roughly 620-640 donors for A, B, C, DRB1 and DQB1; roughly 510 for DQA1; around 570 for DPA1; 450 to 480 for DPB1. In a later analysis, previously published TCR beta repertoires from 666 donors were re-analyzed and high-resolution HLA genotyping was added so that TCR occurrence patterns could be studied. To predict cytomegalovirus infection status, the study combined high-throughput TCR immunosequencing, statistical association of individual TCRs with disease status, and machine learning. A later genetic analysis took genome-wide SNP genotypes for about three fifths of the roughly 670 donors and used that subset as a discovery cohort. The later analysis used no new phenotypic data to find candidate immune exposures, relying instead on TCR beta sequences and their occurrence across donors. HLA typing covered class I and class II loci at four-digit resolution. The study aimed to test whether cataloging public T cell receptors could reveal signatures of past pathogen exposure. The study used immunosequencing to profile the T cell repertoires of approximately 690 subjects and linked those repertoires to cytomegalovirus serostatus. To decide whether each TCR beta V gene segment behaved as functional or pseudogenic, an earlier analysis of some 600 of the donors relied on high-throughput TCR beta sequencing. Every repertoire in the discovery cohort had been generated on one and the same sequencing platform. Among about 390 genotyped donors of the cohort, an average of 235,054 unique TCR beta nucleotide sequences were sequenced per donor, around 18% of them non-productive. Among the roughly 400 genotyped donors, approximately 77% belonged to the genetic ancestry cluster associated with self-reported Caucasian donors. Roughly 290 gigabases of sequencing data and about 92 million unique TCR sequences made up an early release that covered several hundred HLA-typed donors. The research as a whole found: In a later analysis, HLA-associated TCR beta chains were found to be more clonally expanded and to have lower generation probabilities than equally common non-associated chains. The earlier analysis of some 560 of the donors excluded about 16 rarely observed V segments, including chromosome 9 orphons, because counts were too low. According to a later genetic analysis, donors in an Asian-associated ancestry cluster had fewer N-insertions in productive TCRs than the approximately 700-donor mean. In a later analysis, TCR association rates were found to vary across HLA loci, with the most associated TCRs seen for DRB1 alleles and the fewest for HLA-C alleles. Some IMGT-functional V segments, including TRBV6-2 and TRBV6-3, could not be told apart with the 87-base-pair reads, so those segments were excluded. The study gave a list of over 150 TCR beta chains associated with cytomegalovirus. Across donors, most TCR sequences were observed very rarely, whereas some public TCRs were present in many individuals. Assigning TCR associations to individual alleles was difficult when HLA alleles, especially DR and DQ, strongly co-occurred. Linkage disequilibrium might explain the correlated functional status among segregating V segments, but an unknown experimental factor could not be ruled out. The sequencing pipeline was judged likely to have produced a cluster of highly shared sequence variants as a technical artifact. The authors suggested that the approach could potentially be generalized to other disease states and immunological phenotypes. According to a later analysis, parvovirus B19, influenza, CMV and Epstein-Barr virus appeared linked to several top co-occurrence clusters. In both the original and validation cohorts, the classifier was reported to diagnose cytomegalovirus status with high specificity and sensitivity. A few of the identified cytomegalovirus-associated TCR beta chains were confirmed in vitro to be specific for cytomegalovirus antigens. A later analysis found that most CMV-associated TCR beta chains appeared HLA-restricted, with HLA associations seemingly driven largely by CMV exposure. In an earlier analysis of several hundred of the donors, most TCR beta V segments were observed in productive rearrangements about 87% or about 30% of the time, broadly matching IMGT annotations. For the cohort, immune exposure information was limited to CMV serostatus. In this cohort, only TCR beta chains were sequenced, and detectable features were limited by the absence of alpha or paired-chain data. In a later genetic analysis, a missense DCLRE1C variant was associated with V-gene and J-gene trimming of TCR beta chains, and the association was replicated in an independent cohort. At a false discovery rate of 0.05, a later analysis linked roughly 17,000 TCR beta sequences to specific HLA alleles. HLA typing was unavailable for some donors at each locus, so association tests used only the typed subset. A further reported finding was that TCR beta sequences accurately predicted the HLA-A and HLA-B alleles for most subjects in the first cohort. The presence/absence analyses assumed that sequencing depth was roughly uniform across donors, and that assumption may not be true.

From a lookup of the germline V gene, CDR1 and CDR2 are MNHEY and SVGAGI. At the junction V is shortened by 6 bases and J by 5 bases, with 7 bases in between. The CDR3 sequence holds 11 residues, the cysteine and phenylalanine included. Only the CDR3 DNA is retained, 33 bases long and in frame from the first base. Receptors were amplified or captured by the immunoSEQ multiplex PCR assay. A mixture of 60 forward primers for TCR Vbeta segments and 13 reverse primers for TCR Jbeta segments was used in the multiplex PCR. The CDR3 region of rearranged TCR beta genes was amplified from genomic DNA by a multiplex PCR assay. On the Illumina HiSeq System, the amplified TCR beta libraries were sequenced as 87-base-pair reads. The published analysis was carried out like this. Across the roughly 670 repertoires, a later analysis counted roughly 77 million unique TCR beta chains, around 11 million of which were shared by at least two donors. Raw reads were error-corrected and collapsed into unique sequences by a nearest-neighbor algorithm in which closely related sequences were merged to remove PCR and sequencing errors. CDR3 sequences were aligned to IMGT reference sequences to assign V, D and J gene segments. Each retained sequence needed at least a six-nucleotide match to both a V gene segment and a J gene segment. Rearrangements were classified as productive when the CDR3 lacked stop codons and remained in frame with V and J, and all other rearrangements were classified as non-productive. Following IMGT convention, CDR3 was defined as the stretch from the second conserved V-encoded cysteine up to the conserved J-encoded phenylalanine. In an earlier analysis of around 540 of the donors, sequences lacking an unambiguous match to a single V gene segment were excluded. In an earlier analysis of several hundred of the donors, V segments were called functional above 56.7% productive rearrangements and were called segregating when the between-donor standard deviation exceeded 5%. A statistical classification framework was built to diagnose cytomegalovirus status from the catalog of TCR beta chain sequences. A later analysis assigned V and J genes by comparing TCR nucleotide sequences with IMGT/GENE-DB human TR gene sequences. The TCRdist pipeline was used in a later analysis to assign CDR3 sequences and most-parsimonious VDJ recombination scenarios. In a later analysis, each TCR beta chain was defined by its CDR3 amino acid sequence together with its V-gene family, and reads without a unique V-gene family were excluded. As a way to deal with suspected cross-contamination and a sequencing artifact, a later analysis dropped hundreds of nucleotide sequences that were highly shared and had low generation probability. In a later analysis, a clonal expansion index for each public chain was calculated from normalized within-repertoire ranks of inferred template counts. Generation probabilities in a later analysis came from a VDJ recombination model fitted to out-of-frame rearrangements, and those results were checked against IGoR. In a later analysis, TCR-TCR, TCR-HLA and TCR-CMV co-occurrence was scored with hypergeometric tests, and a repertoire-size bias correction was applied to TCR pairs. To estimate false discovery rates, a later analysis permuted the HLA or CMV assignments 20 times. In a later analysis, co-occurring TCRs were grouped using DBSCAN, with TCRdist sequence similarity added in when clustering inside HLA-allele-positive subsets. Co-occurrence clustering excluded repertoires with fewer than 30,000 or more than 120,000 public chains, plus five with anomalous nucleotide sharing. As stored in TCRdb, this immuneACCESS dataset retains in-frame rearrangements with V and J assigned. A fraction of the clones does not appear; measured against another copy, unresolved V genes explain less than half of the discrepancy, and the remainder lacks a known reason. V, J and clone size were drawn from that table, and D and trimming were deduced from the DNA. The sample has 150,000 to 200,000 clones on record, 81% of them singletons. The ten largest clones represent just under 5% of the sample.

This clone appeared a few times. Its recognized antigen is unknown. There are no base qualities to consult, and no much larger clone falls within one base. In total, roughly 670 healthy bone marrow donors made up the cohort. At the time of sampling, all cohort members were nominally healthy, though unrecorded immune exposures were likely present. The donor was CMV seropositive and belonged to the group of about 290 seropositive cohort members. A peripheral blood sample was collected from each donor, and TCR beta sequencing was performed on peripheral blood mononuclear cells. The Qiagen DNeasy Blood Extraction Kit was used to extract genomic DNA from the blood cell samples.

This receptor was taken from a young woman in good health and CMV-seropositive. The V and J segments used are TRBV6-5 and TRBJ2-5; TRBD2 is possibly the D segment (5 matching bases). Sequenced sample: PBMCs. The DNA sequence is given as TGTGCCAGCAGGGAGGCGGAGACCCAGTACTTC. This yields the protein CASREAETQYF.